This note documents a single TCR beta chain sequence. This entry is derived from a study of blood T cell repertoires in COVID-19. Overall study: Donors in the United States, Italy and Spain gave samples during acute or convalescent COVID-19. In each case, the material was cDNA or gDNA derived from T cells, B-cell-depleted T cells, or PBMCs.

Measured with immunoSEQ multiplex PCR; TCRdb has only the in-frame clones, and not every one. The data contain roughly 41,000 clones, approximately 83% of them singletons. The sequencing input was peripheral blood. The receptor comes from a human donor in a cohort sampled during active COVID-19. The donor label of this sample is uncertain.

CDR3 bases: TGTGCCAGCAGACTAAGCGGGGTAGAAGATACGCAGTATTTT. Its translation: CASRLSGVEDTQYF. The chain links TRBV5-4 to TRBJ2-3, with 7 bases fitting TRBD2. The V segment lost 5 bases and the J segment 5 bases; nucleotides outside the gene matches: 8. The V gene's germline CDR1 is SGHNT and CDR2 YYREEE (reference sequence). This CDR3 is built from 14 residues.